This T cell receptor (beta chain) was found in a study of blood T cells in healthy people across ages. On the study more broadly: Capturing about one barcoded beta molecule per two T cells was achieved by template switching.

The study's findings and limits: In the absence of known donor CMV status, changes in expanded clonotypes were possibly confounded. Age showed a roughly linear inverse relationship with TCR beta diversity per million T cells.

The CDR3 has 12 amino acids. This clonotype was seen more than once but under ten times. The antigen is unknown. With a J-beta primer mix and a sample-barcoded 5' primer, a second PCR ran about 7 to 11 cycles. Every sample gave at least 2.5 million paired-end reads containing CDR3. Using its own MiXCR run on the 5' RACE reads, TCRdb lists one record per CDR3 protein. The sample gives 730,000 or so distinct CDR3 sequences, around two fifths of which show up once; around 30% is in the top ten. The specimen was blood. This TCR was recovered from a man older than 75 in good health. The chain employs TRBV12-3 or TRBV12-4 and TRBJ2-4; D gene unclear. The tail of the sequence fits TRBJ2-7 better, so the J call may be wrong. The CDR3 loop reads CASSLVPDEQYF. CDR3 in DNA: TGTGCCAGCAGTTTGGTTCCCGACGAGCAGTACTTC.